Below, one T cell receptor beta chain is given with its context. Those enrolled, adults aged roughly 18 to 89 years, came from some 25 US areas. Participants were placed into cohorts based on the clinical history they reported. This entry comes from a study of blood T cell repertoires in COVID-19. About the study: Both acute and convalescent COVID-19 samples were obtained from the United States, Italy and Spain. T cells, B-cell-depleted T cells, or PBMCs provided the cDNA or gDNA that served as material.

This CDR3 region has 16 residues. Germline V gene sequence: CDR1 SGHAT, CDR2 FQDESV (reference sequence). The ends were cut back, 4 bases at V and 2 bases at J, with 12 bases in the middle. Assay: immunoSEQ multiplex PCR; the TCRdb copy retains only in-frame clones and omits some. The sample lists 290,000 or so clones; nearly 90% were seen once. The sequencing input was PBMCs or T cells enriched from blood (not recorded which). The TCR comes from a woman aged 18 to 35 with acute COVID-19. The chain is built from TRBV11-1 and TRBJ2-6; D gene unclear. DNA for the CDR3: TGTGCCAGCAGCTACCAAGACATTCCTGGGGCCAACGTCCTGACTTTC. This sequence encodes CASSYQDIPGANVLTF.